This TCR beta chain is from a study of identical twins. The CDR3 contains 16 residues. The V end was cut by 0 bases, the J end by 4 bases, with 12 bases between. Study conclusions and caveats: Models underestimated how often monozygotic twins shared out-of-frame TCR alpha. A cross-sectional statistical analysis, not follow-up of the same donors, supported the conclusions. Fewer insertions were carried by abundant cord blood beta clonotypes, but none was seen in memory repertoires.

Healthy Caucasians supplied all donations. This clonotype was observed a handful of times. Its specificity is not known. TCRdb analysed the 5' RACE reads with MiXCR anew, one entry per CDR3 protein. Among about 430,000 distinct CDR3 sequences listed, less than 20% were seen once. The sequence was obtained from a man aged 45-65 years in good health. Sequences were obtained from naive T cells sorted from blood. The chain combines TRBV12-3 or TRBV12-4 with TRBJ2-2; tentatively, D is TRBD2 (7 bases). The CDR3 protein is CASSLAGGRITGELFF. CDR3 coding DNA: TGTGCCAGCAGTTTAGCGGGGGGGCGGATCACCGGGGAGCTGTTTTTT.